The 27 T cell receptor beta chains below were found in one sample sequenced in a study of T cells in Graves' hyperthyroidism and ophthalmopathy. Amplification targeted TCR beta CDR3 regions from RNA transcripts. Initially, a first-round RT-PCR of the TCR CDR3 employed the HTBI primer set. Via MiXCR, TCRdb re-called the multiplex PCR reads, giving one row per CDR3 protein. The data show 470,000 or so distinct CDR3 sequences, around 21% seen once. The sample taken for sequencing was blood. The receptors stem from a man between 18 and 35 years old with Graves' hyperthyroidism.

The gene calls are TRBV3-1 and TRBJ1-2; D unclear. CDR3 size: 13 residues. The germline gives CDR1 LGHDT, CDR2 YNNKEL (reference sequence). Between the trimmed V and J ends, which lost 4 bases and 4 bases, there was a span of 10 bases. CDR3 sequence (DNA): TGTGCCAGCAGCCCAGCCAGCAGCTATGGCTACACCTTC. Amino acid sequence: CASSPASSYGYTF.

This clonotype was seen many times. The V and J genes are TRBV28 and TRBJ1-1, with 7 bases identical to TRBD1. Germline V lookup: CDR1 MDHEN, CDR2 SYDVKM. The CDR3 loop spans 16 amino acids. J lost 1 base, V lost 6 bases, and 11 bases had no gene match. In DNA, the CDR3 is TGTGCCAGCAGCGACGACAGGGTAAGGGGGAACACTGAAGCTTTCTTT. Its protein product is CASSDDRVRGNTEAFF.

The chain has TRBV6-1 and TRBJ2-7, with D possibly matching TRBD2 (5 bases). The CDR3 is made up of 15 amino acids. CDR1 is MNHNS, CDR2 SASEGT, per germline. V dropped 6 bases and J dropped 3 bases, with 18 bases sitting between them. This CDR3 reads CASSTRRVLVYEQYF. DNA of the CDR3: TGTGCCAGCAGCACGCGGCGGGTCCTCGTCTACGAGCAGTACTTC.

This clonotype was picked up many times. The chain recombines TRBV7-8 with TRBJ2-7; D possibly uses TRBD1 or TRBD2 (5 bases each). Germline CDR1 and CDR2: SGHVS and FQNEAQ. Between the trimmed V and J ends, which lost 5 bases and 3 bases, there was a span of 14 bases. This CDR3 comprises 14 residues. This CDR3 is CASSRGPGNYEQYF. CDR3 DNA sequence: TGTGCCAGCAGCCGCGGGCCAGGGAACTACGAGCAGTACTTC.

This clonotype has at least ten counts. This rearrangement joins TRBV20-1 to TRBJ2-5, with a tentative D call TRBD2 (5 bases). Germline V gene sequence: CDR1 DFQATT, CDR2 SNEGSKA (reference sequence). Between the trimmed V and J ends, which lost 1 base and 5 bases, there was a span of 11 bases. There are 13 residues in the CDR3. The CDR3: CSARGWKRETQYF. The CDR3 DNA reads as TGCAGTGCTAGAGGCTGGAAGCGGGAGACCCAGTACTTC.

This clonotype has just a few counts. The rearrangement uses TRBV6-2 or TRBV6-3 and TRBJ2-2, with 12 bases matching TRBD2. V dropped 10 bases and J dropped 3; count of bases not matched to a gene: 12. Germline V gene lookup returns CDR1 MNHEY and CDR2 SVGEGT. This CDR3 is built from 17 residues. CDR3 protein: CANLASGRASDTGELFF. The DNA of the CDR3 is TGTGCCAACCTTGCTAGCGGGAGGGCCTCGGACACCGGGGAGCTGTTTTTT.

The table lists this clonotype with many counts. The chain links TRBV5-5 to TRBJ2-5; weak D call: TRBD1 (6 bases). The V end lost 5 bases, the J end lost 2 bases, and 13 bases lay between the germline ends. CDR3 length: 14 residues. Per germline, CDR1 SGHKS and CDR2 YYEKEE (reference sequence). The CDR3 DNA is TGTGCCAGCAGTCTCGGACAGATACAAGAGACCCAGTACTTC. It codes for CASSLGQIQETQYF.

In this sample, this clonotype turned up a few times. The chain joins TRBV6-1 to TRBJ1-2; 9 bases are shared with TRBD1. The length of the CDR3 is 13 residues. Germline V gene data show CDR1 as MNHNS and CDR2 as SASEGT. V dropped 5 bases and J dropped 4; count of bases not matched to a gene: 2. In DNA form, the CDR3 reads TGTGCCAGCAGTAAACAGGGGGCCTATGGCTACACCTTC. Amino acid sequence: CASSKQGAYGYTF.

This clonotype was detected once. A much larger clone sits a single nucleotide away, making a read error possible. The gene calls are TRBV11-2 and TRBJ2-5; TRBD1 is a possible D gene (5 bases). Germline CDR1 and CDR2: SGHAT and FQNNGV. This CDR3 is built from 14 residues. The chain's CDR3 is CASSLALREESQYF. In nucleotides, the CDR3 is TGTGCCAGCAGCTTAGCCCTCAGGGAAGAGAGCCAGTACTTC.

Turning to this clonotype: Given the absence of the conserved phenylalanine or tryptophan at the CDR3 end, a read error is likely. No DNA is shown, since the ends of the CDR3 on it are uncertain; the CDR3 is the one TCRdb lists. The genes are TRBV24-1 and TRBJ1-1. The CDR3 spans 12 amino acids, including both terminal residues. Looked up from germline, CDR1 is KGHDR and CDR2 is SFDVKD. CDR3 protein: CATSDLPAEACL.

V is TRBV25-1 and J is TRBJ2-7; 8 nucleotides agree with TRBD1. The CDR3 runs to 15 residues. Germline CDR1 and CDR2: MGHDK and SYGVNS. The V segment lost 1 base and the J segment 3 bases; nucleotides outside the gene matches: 5. CDR3 in DNA: TGTGCCAGCAGTGAATTCCTTGGACAGGGCTACGAGCAGTACTTC. Protein: CASSEFLGQGYEQYF.

This clonotype was seen at least ten times. The rearrangement uses TRBV20-1 and TRBJ2-7; the D is unclear. V was clipped by 1 base and J by 3 bases, with 10 bases between them. Germline CDR1 is DFQATT and CDR2 is SNEGSKA (reference sequence). The CDR3 covers 13 residues. The CDR3 DNA reads as TGCAGTGCTAGAGCGGGCCGCTACTACGAGCAGTACTTC. Translated, it gives CSARAGRYYEQYF.

This clonotype was counted ten times or more. The V gene is TRBV6-1, the J gene TRBJ1-2; perhaps TRBD1 as D (5 bases). The CDR3 consists of 14 residues. Germline CDR1 and CDR2: MNHNS and SASEGT. The V and J ends lost 2 bases and 10 bases respectively, with 17 bases between them. In DNA, the CDR3 is TGTGCCAGCAGTGAAAGTACTTGGGGCCTAGACTACACCTTC. Encoded protein: CASSESTWGLDYTF.

Many counts were recorded for this clonotype. V gene TRBV28 combines with J gene TRBJ1-1, with D hard to call. Trimming took off 4 bases at V and 4 bases at J, with 13 bases between the two ends. Germline assignment: CDR1 MDHEN and CDR2 SYDVKM. This CDR3 has 14 amino acids. The CDR3 sequence: CASSSVRGRTEAFF. The CDR3 region has the DNA TGTGCCAGCAGTTCAGTACGTGGTCGCACTGAAGCTTTCTTT.

This clonotype was observed many times. V gene TRBV12-3 or TRBV12-4 combines with J gene TRBJ1-5; D is unclear. The CDR3 extends over 15 amino acids. Trimming stripped 7 bases from V and 3 bases from J, with 16 bases between. CDR3: CASNPTDAINQPQHF. CDR3 nucleotide sequence: TGTGCCAGCAACCCAACCGATGCCATCAATCAGCCCCAGCATTTT.

This clonotype occurred a few times. The V and J genes are TRBV5-5 and TRBJ2-4; D gene unclear. V was pared by 0 bases and J by 0 bases, with 10 bases between. From germline, CDR1 is SGHKS and CDR2 YYEKEE (reference sequence). The CDR3 consists of 16 residues. The CDR3 nucleotides read TGTGCCAGCAGCTTGGAAGTTCGTCTAGCCAAAAACATTCAGTACTTC. Amino acids: CASSLEVRLAKNIQYF.

This clonotype was counted only a few times. This sequence joins TRBV30 and TRBJ2-2; D remains unclear. CDR1 and CDR2 (germline): GTSNPN, SVGIG (reference sequence). Deletions cut 0 bases from V and 2 bases from J, with 13 bases between. CDR3 length: 16 amino acids. CDR3: CAWSVLLQLNTGELFF. DNA of the CDR3: TGTGCCTGGAGTGTACTCCTACAGCTTAACACCGGGGAGCTGTTTTTT.

This clonotype was seen repeatedly, ten times or more. The V gene is TRBV20-1, the J gene TRBJ2-5; D is perhaps TRBD2 (5 bases). Trimming removed 6 bases at V and 2 bases at J, with 13 bases between. CDR1 DFQATT and CDR2 SNEGSKA come from the germline V gene (reference sequence). CDR3 length equals 13 residues. As DNA, the CDR3 is TGCAGTGCGGACGAGGGCAGTCAAGAGACCCAGTACTTC. Its protein is CSADEGSQETQYF.

The chain recombines TRBV28 with TRBJ2-7; D possibly matches TRBD1 or TRBD2 (6 bases each). CDR1 is MDHEN, CDR2 SYDVKM, per germline. This CDR3 has 16 residues. With 6 bases removed from V and 3 bases from J, the gap between germline ends came to 21 bases. As DNA, the CDR3 is TGTGCCAGCAGCCCTTTGCAGCGGAGGGGGATCTACGAGCAGTACTTC. Encoded protein: CASSPLQRRGIYEQYF.

This clonotype has a count of ten or more. Written as DNA, the CDR3 is TGTGCCAGCAGGGGTAGCTATGGCTACACCTTC. Encoded protein: CASRGSYGYTF. The genes are TRBV6-5 and TRBJ1-2; D is undetermined. Germline V gene data show CDR1 as MNHEY and CDR2 as SVGAGI. This CDR3 spans 11 amino acids. V dropped 6 bases and J dropped 4 bases, with 6 bases sitting between them.

This chain joins TRBV3-1 and TRBJ1-2; D possibly corresponds to TRBD1 (6 bases). Germline CDR1 reads LGHDT; CDR2 reads YNNKEL (reference sequence). CDR3 length: 19 residues. With 2 bases removed from V and 1 base from J, the gap between germline ends came to 23 bases. The CDR3 here is CASSQIRGIRNLFNYGYTF. In nucleotides, the CDR3 is TGTGCCAGCAGCCAAATTAGGGGGATCCGAAATCTTTTTAACTATGGCTACACCTTC.

Here the CDR3 DNA reads TGTGCCAGCAGTGAGGGACAGGGGGTCAACTATGGCTACACCTTC. Its translation is CASSEGQGVNYGYTF. The rearrangement joins TRBV6-1 to TRBJ1-2; 11 positions agree with TRBD1. Germline CDR1 reads MNHNS; CDR2 reads SASEGT. The CDR3 length is 15 residues. V was pared by 3 bases and J by 2 bases, with 2 bases of the junction left unmatched.

This clonotype was seen a handful of times. The chain has TRBV5-6 and TRBJ1-2; D remains unclear. V was trimmed by 0 bases and J by 4 bases, leaving 13 bases between them. CDR3 length: 15 residues. The germline V gene encodes CDR1 SGHDT and CDR2 YYEEEE. The DNA of the CDR3 is TGTGCCAGCAGCTTGGGGGCAGGCAGTGCCTATGGCTACACCTTC. Encoded protein: CASSLGAGSAYGYTF.

This clonotype has at least ten counts. Since a much larger clone is just one base distant, this may be a read error. The DNA of the CDR3 is TGTGCCAGCAGTTTCCGGGACAGGACCACTGAAGCTTTCTTT. It yields the protein CASSFRDRTTEAFF. The rearrangement links TRBV12-3 or TRBV12-4 to TRBJ1-1, with 8 nucleotides matching TRBD1. V lost 3 bases and J lost 4; bases outside the gene matches: 4. The CDR3 length is 14 residues.

This clonotype was counted ten times or more. The genes are TRBV6-1 and TRBJ2-7, with TRBD1 matching over 9 bases. The CDR3 covers 15 residues. Germline CDR1 reads MNHNS; CDR2 reads SASEGT. V lost 4 bases and J lost 3; bases outside the gene matches: 7. The CDR3 sequence is CASSVSRDRDYEQYF. For the CDR3, the DNA is TGTGCCAGCAGTGTGTCGCGGGACAGGGACTACGAGCAGTACTTC.

Concerning this clonotype: At one end, the junction sequence differs from germline, possibly due to a read error. This chain connects TRBV28 to TRBJ2-2, with 8 bases identical to TRBD1. The CDR3 covers 15 residues. Germline V gene sequence: CDR1 MDHEN, CDR2 SYDVKM. CDR3 loop: CASSVGGQGTGELLF. The DNA of the CDR3 is TGTGCCAGCAGTGTTGGCGGACAGGGCACCGGGGAGCTGCTTTTT.

This clonotype occurred many times. This chain uses TRBV7-8 with TRBJ1-2; D uncertain. V was shortened by 2 bases and J by 10 bases, with 20 bases between the two germline ends. This CDR3 contains 15 residues. The germline V gene encodes CDR1 SGHVS and CDR2 FQNEAQ. The CDR3 DNA follows: TGTGCCAGCAGCTTATCACCGGACGCTGGTCGGAACTACACCTTC. This sequence encodes CASSLSPDAGRNYTF.